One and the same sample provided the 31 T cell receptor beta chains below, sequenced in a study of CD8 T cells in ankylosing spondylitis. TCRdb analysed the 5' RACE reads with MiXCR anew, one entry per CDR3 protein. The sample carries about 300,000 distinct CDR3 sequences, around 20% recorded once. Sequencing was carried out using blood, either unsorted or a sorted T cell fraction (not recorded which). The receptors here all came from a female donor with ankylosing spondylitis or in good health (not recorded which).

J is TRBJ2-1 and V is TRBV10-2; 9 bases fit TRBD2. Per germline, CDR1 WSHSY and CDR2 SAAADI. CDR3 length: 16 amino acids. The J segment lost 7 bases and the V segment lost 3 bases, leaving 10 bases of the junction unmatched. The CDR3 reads CASSDGAGGPRNEQFF. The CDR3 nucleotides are TGCGCCAGCAGTGATGGGGCGGGAGGGCCGAGAAATGAGCAGTTCTTC.

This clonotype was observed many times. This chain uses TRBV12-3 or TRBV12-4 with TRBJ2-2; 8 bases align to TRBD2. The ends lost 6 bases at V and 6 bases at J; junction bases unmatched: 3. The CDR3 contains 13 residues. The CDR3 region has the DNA TGTGCCAGCAGCCAGGGACTAGCCGGGGAGCTGTTTTTT. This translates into CASSQGLAGELFF.

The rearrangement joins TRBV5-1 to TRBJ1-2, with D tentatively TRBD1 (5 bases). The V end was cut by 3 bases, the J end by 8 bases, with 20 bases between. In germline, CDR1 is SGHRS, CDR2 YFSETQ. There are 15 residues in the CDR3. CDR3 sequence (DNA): TGCGCCAGCAGCTCAAACGGGGCCAGGGCCGGCGGCTACACCTTC. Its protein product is CASSSNGARAGGYTF.

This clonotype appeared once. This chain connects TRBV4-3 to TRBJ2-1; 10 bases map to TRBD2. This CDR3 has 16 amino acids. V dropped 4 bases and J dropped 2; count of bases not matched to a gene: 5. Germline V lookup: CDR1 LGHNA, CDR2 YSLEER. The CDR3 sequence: CASSPRTSGTYNEQFF. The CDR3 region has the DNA TGCGCCAGCAGCCCCCGGACTAGCGGAACCTACAATGAGCAGTTCTTC.

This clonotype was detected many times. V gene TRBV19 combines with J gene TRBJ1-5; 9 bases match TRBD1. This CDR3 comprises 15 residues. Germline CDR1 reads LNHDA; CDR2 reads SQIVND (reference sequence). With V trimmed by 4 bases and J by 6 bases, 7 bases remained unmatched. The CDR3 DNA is TGTGCCAGTAGTACACCGGGACAGGGCACTCAGCCCCAGCATTTT. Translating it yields CASSTPGQGTQPQHF.

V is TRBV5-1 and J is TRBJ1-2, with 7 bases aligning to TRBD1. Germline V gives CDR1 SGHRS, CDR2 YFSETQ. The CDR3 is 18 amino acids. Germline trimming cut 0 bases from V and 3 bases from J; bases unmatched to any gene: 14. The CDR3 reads CASSLGRYRDREDYGYTF. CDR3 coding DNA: TGCGCCAGCAGCTTGGGGAGGTATCGTGACAGGGAAGACTATGGCTACACCTTC.

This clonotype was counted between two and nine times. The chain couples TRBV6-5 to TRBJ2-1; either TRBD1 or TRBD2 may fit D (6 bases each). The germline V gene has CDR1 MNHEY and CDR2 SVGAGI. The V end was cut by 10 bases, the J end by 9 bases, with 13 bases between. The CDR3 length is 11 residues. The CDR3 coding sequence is TGTGCCACCCTCGAGGGGGGTGAGCAGTTCTTC. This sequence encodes CATLEGGEQFF.

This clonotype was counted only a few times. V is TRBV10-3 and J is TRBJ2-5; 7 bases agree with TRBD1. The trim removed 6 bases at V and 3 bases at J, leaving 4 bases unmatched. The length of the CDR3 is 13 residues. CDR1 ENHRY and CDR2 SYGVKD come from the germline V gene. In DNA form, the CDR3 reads TGTGCCATCAGACAGGGGATTGAAGAGACCCAGTACTTC. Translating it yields CAIRQGIEETQYF.

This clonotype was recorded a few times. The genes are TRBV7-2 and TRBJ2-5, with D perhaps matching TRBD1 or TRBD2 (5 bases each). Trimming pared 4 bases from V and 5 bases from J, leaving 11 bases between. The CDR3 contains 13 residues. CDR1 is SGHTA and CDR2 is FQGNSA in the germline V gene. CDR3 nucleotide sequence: TGTGCCAGCAGCTACGGGGCCAGGGAGACCCAGTACTTC. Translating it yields CASSYGARETQYF. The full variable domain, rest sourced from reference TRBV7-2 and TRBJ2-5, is GAGVSQSPSNKVTEKGKDVELRCDPISGHTALYWYRQSLGQGLEFLIYFQGNSAPDKSGLPSDRFSAERTGGSVSTLTIQRTQQEDSAVYLCASSYGARETQYFGPGTRLLVL.

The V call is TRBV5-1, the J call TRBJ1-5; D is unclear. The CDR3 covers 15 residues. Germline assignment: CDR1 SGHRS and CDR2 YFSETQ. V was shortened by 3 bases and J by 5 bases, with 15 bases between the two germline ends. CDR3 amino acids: CASSSSGLIDQPQHF. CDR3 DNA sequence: TGCGCCAGCAGCTCCTCTGGACTGATCGATCAGCCCCAGCATTTT.

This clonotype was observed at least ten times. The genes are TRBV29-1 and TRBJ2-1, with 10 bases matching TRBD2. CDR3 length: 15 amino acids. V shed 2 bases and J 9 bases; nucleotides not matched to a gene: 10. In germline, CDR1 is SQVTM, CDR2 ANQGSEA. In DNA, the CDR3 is TGCAGCGTTGAATCAGCGGCTAGCGGGAGACTTGAGCAGTTCTTC. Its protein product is CSVESAASGRLEQFF.

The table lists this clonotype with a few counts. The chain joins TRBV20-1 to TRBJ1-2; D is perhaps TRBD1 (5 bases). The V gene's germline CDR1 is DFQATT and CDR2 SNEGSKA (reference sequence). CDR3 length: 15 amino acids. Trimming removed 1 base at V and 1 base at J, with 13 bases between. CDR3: CSARGGSGFNYGYTF. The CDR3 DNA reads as TGCAGTGCTAGAGGGGGCAGCGGATTTAACTATGGCTACACCTTC.

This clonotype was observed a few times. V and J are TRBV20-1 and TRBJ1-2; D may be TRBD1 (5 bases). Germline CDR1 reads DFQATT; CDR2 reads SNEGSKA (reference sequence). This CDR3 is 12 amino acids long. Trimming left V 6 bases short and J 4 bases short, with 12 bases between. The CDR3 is CSAIQGIYGYTF. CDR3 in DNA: TGCAGTGCAATTCAGGGTATCTATGGCTACACCTTC.

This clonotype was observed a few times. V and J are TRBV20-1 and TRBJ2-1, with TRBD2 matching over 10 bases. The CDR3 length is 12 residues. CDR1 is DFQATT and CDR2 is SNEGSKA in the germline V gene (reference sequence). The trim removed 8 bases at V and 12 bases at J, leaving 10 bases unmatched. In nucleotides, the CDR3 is TGCAGTCTGGGGGGGCTAGCGGGAGTGCAGTTCTTC. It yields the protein CSLGGLAGVQFF.

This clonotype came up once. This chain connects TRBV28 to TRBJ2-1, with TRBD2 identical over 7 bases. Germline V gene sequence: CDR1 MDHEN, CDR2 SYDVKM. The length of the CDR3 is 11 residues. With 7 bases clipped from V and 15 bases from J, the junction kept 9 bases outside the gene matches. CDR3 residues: CASTLADRRFF. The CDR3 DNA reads TGTGCCAGCACTCTAGCGGACCGCCGGTTCTTC.

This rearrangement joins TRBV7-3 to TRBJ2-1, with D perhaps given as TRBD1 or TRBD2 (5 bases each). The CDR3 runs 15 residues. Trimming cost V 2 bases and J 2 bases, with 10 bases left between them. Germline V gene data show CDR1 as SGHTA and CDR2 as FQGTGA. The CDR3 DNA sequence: TGTGCCAGCAGCTTAGGGACGCATACCTACAATGAGCAGTTCTTC. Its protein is CASSLGTHTYNEQFF.

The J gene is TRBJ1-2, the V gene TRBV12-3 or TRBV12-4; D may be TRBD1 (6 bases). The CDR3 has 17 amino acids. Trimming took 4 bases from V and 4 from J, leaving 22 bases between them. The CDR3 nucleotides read TGTGCCAGCAGTTCCCTGTCCACACTACAGGGAGTCTATGGCTACACCTTC. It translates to CASSSLSTLQGVYGYTF.

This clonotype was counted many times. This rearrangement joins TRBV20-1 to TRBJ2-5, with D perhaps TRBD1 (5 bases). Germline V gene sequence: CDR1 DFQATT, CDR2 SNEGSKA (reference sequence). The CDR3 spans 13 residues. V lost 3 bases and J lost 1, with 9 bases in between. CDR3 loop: CSASGQGQETQYF. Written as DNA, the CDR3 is TGCAGTGCTAGTGGGCAGGGCCAAGAGACCCAGTACTTC.

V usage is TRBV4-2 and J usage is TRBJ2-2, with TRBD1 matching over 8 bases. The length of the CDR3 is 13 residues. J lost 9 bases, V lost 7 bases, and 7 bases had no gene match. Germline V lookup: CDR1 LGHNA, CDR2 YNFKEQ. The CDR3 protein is CASTGQEGRELFF. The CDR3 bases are TGTGCCAGCACGGGACAGGAAGGGAGGGAGCTGTTTTTT.

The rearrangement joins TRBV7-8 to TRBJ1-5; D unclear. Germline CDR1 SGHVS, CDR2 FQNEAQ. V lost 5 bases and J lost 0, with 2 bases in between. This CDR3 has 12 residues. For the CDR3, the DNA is TGTGCCAGCAGCCATAGCAATCAGCCCCAGCATTTT. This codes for CASSHSNQPQHF.

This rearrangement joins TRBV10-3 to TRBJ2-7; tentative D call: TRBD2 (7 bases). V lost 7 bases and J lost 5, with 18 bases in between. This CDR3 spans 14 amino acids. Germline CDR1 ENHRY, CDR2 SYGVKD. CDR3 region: CAITRAGAQDEQYF. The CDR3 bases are TGTGCCATCACTAGGGCGGGGGCCCAGGACGAGCAGTACTTC.

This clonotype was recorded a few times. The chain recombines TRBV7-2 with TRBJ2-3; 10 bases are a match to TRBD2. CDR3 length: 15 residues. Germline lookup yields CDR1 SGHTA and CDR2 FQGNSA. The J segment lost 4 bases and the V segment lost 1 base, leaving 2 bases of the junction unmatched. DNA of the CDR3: TGTGCCAGCAGCTTAGTAGCGGGAGGAGCAGATACGCAGTATTTT. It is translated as CASSLVAGGADTQYF.

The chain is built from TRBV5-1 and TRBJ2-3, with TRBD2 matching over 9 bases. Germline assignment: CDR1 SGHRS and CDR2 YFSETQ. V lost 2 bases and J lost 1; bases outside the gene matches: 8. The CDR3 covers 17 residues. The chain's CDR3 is CASSFGLAGAGTDTQYF. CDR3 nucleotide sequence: TGCGCCAGCAGCTTTGGCTTAGCGGGAGCGGGCACAGATACGCAGTATTTT.

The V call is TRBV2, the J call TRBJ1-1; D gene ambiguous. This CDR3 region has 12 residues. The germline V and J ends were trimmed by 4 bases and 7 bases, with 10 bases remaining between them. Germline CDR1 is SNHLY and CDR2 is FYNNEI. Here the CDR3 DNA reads TGTGCCAGCAGTGTATTAGGATTTGAAGCTTTCTTT. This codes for CASSVLGFEAFF.

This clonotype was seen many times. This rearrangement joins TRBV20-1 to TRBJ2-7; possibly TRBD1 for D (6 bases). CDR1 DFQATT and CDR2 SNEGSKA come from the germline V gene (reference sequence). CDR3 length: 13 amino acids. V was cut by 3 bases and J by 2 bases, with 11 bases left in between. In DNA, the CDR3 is TGCAGTGCTAGCCAGGACAGCCCCTACGAGCAGTACTTC. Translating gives CSASQDSPYEQYF.

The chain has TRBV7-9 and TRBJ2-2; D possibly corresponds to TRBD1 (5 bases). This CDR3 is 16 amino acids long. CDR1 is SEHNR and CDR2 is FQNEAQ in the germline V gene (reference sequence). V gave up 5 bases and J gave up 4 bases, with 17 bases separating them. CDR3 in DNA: TGTGCCAGCAGCGGGGCAGGGTCTCGAGGCACCGGGGAGCTGTTTTTT. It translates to CASSGAGSRGTGELFF.

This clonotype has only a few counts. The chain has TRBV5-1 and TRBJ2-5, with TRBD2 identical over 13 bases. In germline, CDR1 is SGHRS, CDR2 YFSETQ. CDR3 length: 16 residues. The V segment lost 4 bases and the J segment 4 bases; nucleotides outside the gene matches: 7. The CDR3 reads CASSATGLAGAETQYF. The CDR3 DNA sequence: TGCGCCAGCAGCGCGACCGGACTAGCGGGAGCAGAGACCCAGTACTTC.

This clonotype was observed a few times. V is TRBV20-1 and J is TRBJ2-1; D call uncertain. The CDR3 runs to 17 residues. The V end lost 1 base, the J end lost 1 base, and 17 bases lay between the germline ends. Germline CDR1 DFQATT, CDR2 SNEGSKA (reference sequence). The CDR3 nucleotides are TGCAGTGCTAGAGGTTCTTCGCCCCCCCGTTCCTACAATGAGCAGTTCTTC. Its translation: CSARGSSPPRSYNEQFF.

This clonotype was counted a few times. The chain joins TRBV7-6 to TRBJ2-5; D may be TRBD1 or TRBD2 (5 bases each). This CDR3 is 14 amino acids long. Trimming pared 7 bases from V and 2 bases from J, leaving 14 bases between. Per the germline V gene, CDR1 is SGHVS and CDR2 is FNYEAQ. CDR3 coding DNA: TGTGCCAGCAACCAGGGACCAACACAAGAGACCCAGTACTTC. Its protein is CASNQGPTQETQYF.

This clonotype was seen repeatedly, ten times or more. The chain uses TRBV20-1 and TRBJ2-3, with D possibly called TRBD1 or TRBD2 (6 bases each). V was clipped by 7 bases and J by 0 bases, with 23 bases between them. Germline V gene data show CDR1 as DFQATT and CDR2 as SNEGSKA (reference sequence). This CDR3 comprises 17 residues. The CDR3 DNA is TGCAGTGTTGGAGGGGGACTCGGCCGTCGGAGCACAGATACGCAGTATTTT. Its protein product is CSVGGGLGRRSTDTQYF.

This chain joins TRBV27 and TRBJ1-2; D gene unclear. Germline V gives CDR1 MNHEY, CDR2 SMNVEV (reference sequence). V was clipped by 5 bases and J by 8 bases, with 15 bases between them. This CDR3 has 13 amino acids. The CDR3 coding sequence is TGTGCCAGCAGTGTTTTGGGTGCTTCCGGCTACACCTTC. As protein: CASSVLGASGYTF.